This TCR beta chain was sequenced in a study of OX40 agonist ivuxolimab in advanced cancers. Regarding the study in general: The costimulatory receptor OX40 (CD134) was targeted by ivuxolimab, a fully human IgG2 agonistic monoclonal antibody. Intravenous ivuxolimab was administered to patients every 2 weeks at six dose levels: 0.01, 0.1, 0.3, 1.5, 3 and 10 mg/kg. Of the roughly 52 dose-escalation patients, hepatocellular carcinoma was present in approximately 20, melanoma in roughly 15, renal cell carcinoma in 9 and head and neck cancer in 9. The dose-escalation cohort was 80% to 90% male with a mean age of 60 years, ranging from roughly 20 to 80. Patients were allowed to have had prior anti-PD-1, anti-PD-L1 or anti-CTLA-4 therapy, and around two fifths of the dose-escalation patients had been treated with checkpoint inhibitors. Three dose-escalation patients achieved partial responses, one with hepatocellular carcinoma and two with cutaneous melanoma. Peripheral TCRbeta sequencing aimed to test whether ivuxolimab altered TCR sequence diversity and caused clonal T-cell expansion. The paper covers the monotherapy dose-escalation part of the phase I ivuxolimab trial, which included N ≈ 57 patients. General study outcomes and caveats: Low levels of normalized T-cell clonal expansion were also seen in some patients who did not respond. After ivuxolimab, more expanded clones were found on average in CD8+ T cells than in CD4+ T cells. Partial responders in the 0.1-3.0 mg/kg groups had among the lowest normalized peripheral clonal expansion, especially among CD8+ T cells. At doses of 0.1 to 3.0 mg/kg, clonal expansion of both CD4+ and CD8+ blood T cells was observed from baseline to week 6. Antigen specificity was not determined for the clonally expanded peripheral T cells.

Genomic DNA was isolated from the sorted cells so that the TCRbeta CDR3 region could be sequenced. TCRbeta CDR3 regions were sequenced using the immunoSEQ Assay. The clones in this table, taken by TCRdb from immuneACCESS, are in-frame only. Not every clone is retained; where verified, under half of the shortfall comes from an unresolved V gene, and the cause of the rest is unknown. The sample data list tens of thousands of clones, and 85% of these were observed just once. The biggest ten clones account for 2% to 3% of the sample. This clone was found a few times. The antigen this receptor binds is unknown. Base quality data are lacking; no much larger clone is found one base away. The trial excluded patients who had a history of autoimmune disease or who were on systemic immunosuppression. Peripheral blood for TCR sequencing was drawn from every dose cohort at baseline, at cycle 4 day 1 and at cycle 7 day 1. The samples were drawn from a first-in-human, open-label, multicenter phase I dose-escalation trial of ivuxolimab. Adults with locally advanced or metastatic melanoma, renal cell, hepatocellular, or head and neck squamous cell carcinoma were enrolled in the trial. CD4+ and CD8+ T cells were sorted separately from peripheral blood before TCR sequencing.

According to the germline V gene (reference sequence), CDR1 reads MNHEY and CDR2 reads SMNVEV. V and J lose 4 bases and 7 bases, and a span of 14 bases separates them. The CDR3 runs 14 amino acids, cysteine and phenylalanine included. Of the read, only the CDR3 DNA is kept; its 42 bases are in frame from base 1. This chain is built from TRBV27 and TRBJ1-5; the D gene identity is not certain. The sample was CD4+ or CD8+ T cells sorted from blood, taken in a trial of the OX40 agonist ivuxolimab. This clonotype was sampled from an adult with an advanced solid tumor such as melanoma, head and neck, liver or kidney cancer. The DNA sequence follows: TGTGCCAGCAGTTGGAAGGCATCAGGCCAGCCCCAGCATTTT. This encodes CASSWKASGQPQHF.